Listed here are 6 T cell receptor beta chains from one sample, sequenced in a study of T cell repertoires in cytomegalovirus infection. TCRdb called the reads again in MiXCR, with one record for every CDR3 protein. The data contain over 95,000 distinct CDR3 sequences, about 33% of them seen just once; the ten biggest clones take up 41%. No antigen is known for these receptors. The sample was CD8+ T cells from cultured PBMCs, taken from culture after CMV antigen stimulation. These receptors were collected from a human donor in good health (CMV status not recorded). Some clones in this sample may be carry-over from other donors' samples.

This chain uses TRBV6-2 or TRBV6-3 with TRBJ2-7; D is perhaps TRBD1 (5 bases). Germline V gene sequence: CDR1 MNHEY, CDR2 SVGEGT. The CDR3 runs to 13 residues. V lost 0 bases to trimming and J lost 2 bases, with 5 bases between them. This chain's CDR3 is CASSYSQAYEQYF. The CDR3 bases are TGTGCCAGCAGTTACTCACAGGCCTACGAGCAGTACTTC.

This chain's CDR3 is CASRPGLTNYGYTF. The CDR3 DNA is TGTGCCAGCCGTCCGGGTCTTACTAACTATGGCTACACCTTC. V gene TRBV28 combines with J gene TRBJ1-2; unclear D gene. The V gene's germline CDR1 is MDHEN and CDR2 SYDVKM. Trimming left V 8 bases short and J 0 bases short, with 13 bases between. The CDR3 is 14 residues long.

This clonotype was recorded a few times. This chain links TRBV2 with TRBJ1-5; D uncertain. The germline CDR1 and CDR2 sequences are SNHLY and FYNNEI. The V gene lost 8 bases and the J gene lost 7 bases, with 12 bases spanning the gap. CDR3 length: 12 amino acids. Here the CDR3 DNA reads TGTGCCAGCTCCGCAGAGGGACAGCCCCAGCATTTT. Its protein is CASSAEGQPQHF.

The J gene is TRBJ2-1, the V gene TRBV5-6; a possible D gene is TRBD1 (6 bases). The CDR3 extends over 14 amino acids. The V end lost 0 bases, the J end lost 3 bases, and 7 bases lay between the germline ends. CDR1 is SGHDT and CDR2 is YYEEEE in the germline V gene. CDR3 DNA: TGTGCCAGCAGCTTGGGACAGGTCTACAATGAGCAGTTCTTC. It specifies CASSLGQVYNEQFF.

The rearrangement links TRBV29-1 to TRBJ2-6; the D gene is possibly TRBD2 (5 bases). Germline V CDR1 and CDR2: SQVTM, ANQGSEA. This CDR3 has 16 amino acids. V lost 0 bases and J lost 3, with 12 bases in between. The CDR3 nucleotides read TGCAGCGTTGAAGATCGATCCGGGATTGGGGCCAACGTCCTGACTTTC. This encodes CSVEDRSGIGANVLTF.

The chain combines TRBV12-5 with TRBJ2-2, with D maybe TRBD1 (6 bases). The V end was cut by 8 bases, the J end by 4 bases, with 11 bases between. From germline, CDR1 is LGHNT and CDR2 FRNRAP. This CDR3 comprises 13 residues. The CDR3 sequence is CASSTGITGELFF. In DNA form, the CDR3 reads TGTGCTAGTTCAACAGGGATCACCGGGGAGCTGTTTTTT.